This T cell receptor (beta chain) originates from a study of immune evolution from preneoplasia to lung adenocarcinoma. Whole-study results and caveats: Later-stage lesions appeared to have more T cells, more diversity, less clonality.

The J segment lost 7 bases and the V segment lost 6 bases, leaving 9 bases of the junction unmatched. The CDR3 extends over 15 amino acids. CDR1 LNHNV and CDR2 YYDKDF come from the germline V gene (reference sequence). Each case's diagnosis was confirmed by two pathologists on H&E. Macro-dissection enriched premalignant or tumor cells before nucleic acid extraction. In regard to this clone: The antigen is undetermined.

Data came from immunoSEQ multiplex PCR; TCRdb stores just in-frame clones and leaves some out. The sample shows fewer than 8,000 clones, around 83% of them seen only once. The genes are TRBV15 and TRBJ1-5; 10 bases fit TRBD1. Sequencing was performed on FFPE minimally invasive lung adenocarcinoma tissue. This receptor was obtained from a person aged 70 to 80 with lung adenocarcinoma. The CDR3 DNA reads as TGTGCCACCAGTATTGACAGGGGGCGAAAACAGCCCCAGCATTTT. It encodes CATSIDRGRKQPQHF.